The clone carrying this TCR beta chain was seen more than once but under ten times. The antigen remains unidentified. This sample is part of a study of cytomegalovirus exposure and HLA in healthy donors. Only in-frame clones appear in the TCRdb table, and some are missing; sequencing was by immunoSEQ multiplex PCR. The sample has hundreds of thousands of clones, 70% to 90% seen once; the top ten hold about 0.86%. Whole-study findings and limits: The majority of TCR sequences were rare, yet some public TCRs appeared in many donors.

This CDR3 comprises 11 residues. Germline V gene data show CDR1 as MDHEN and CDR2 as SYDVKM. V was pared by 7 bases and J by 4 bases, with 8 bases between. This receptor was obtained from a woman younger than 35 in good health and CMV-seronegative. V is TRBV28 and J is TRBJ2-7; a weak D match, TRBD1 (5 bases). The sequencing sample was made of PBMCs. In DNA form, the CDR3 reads TGTGCCAGCATAAAGGGGTACGAGCAGTACTTC. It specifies CASIKGYEQYF.